This T cell receptor beta chain is drawn from a study of glioma-infiltrating T cells listed by TCRdb under 2016. General notes on the study: Low-grade gliomas were represented by WHO grade II oligodendrogliomas or astrocytomas, and glioblastomas were represented by WHO grade IV tumors that were sampled at initial rather than recurrent diagnosis. Before surgery, glioma patients were given dexamethasone for six or fewer days. For blood libraries, the target was about 4.5- to 10-fold sequencing coverage of about 990,000 peripheral T cells. TCR alpha- and beta-chain repertoires were sequenced from glioma tissue, non-neoplastic brain tissue and matched peripheral blood mononuclear cells. To measure divergence between tissue and blood T-cell populations, each tissue-infiltrating repertoire was compared with the peripheral blood repertoire of the same patient. Three low-grade glioma patients, several primary glioblastoma patients, and three non-glioma patients who contributed non-neoplastic brain tissue made up the paired cohort.

Surgical brain or tumor specimens were cryofrozen in liquid nitrogen immediately after resection, and peripheral blood cells were collected concurrently. This clonotype came up a few times. Its antigen target is currently unknown. Within one base of it there is no much larger clone, and no base qualities were kept. The iRepertoire nested amplicon-rescue multiplex PCR (arm-PCR) platform was used to amplify TCR alpha and beta CDR3 regions from RNA. For one-step reverse transcription and amplification, roughly 85-400 ng of tissue mRNA or PBMC total RNA was used as input. Following bead purification, Illumina adapters were added by a secondary multiplex PCR, and the libraries were gel-purified between 200 and 400 bp. Demultiplexing relied on internal 6-nucleotide barcodes carried by the libraries. Libraries were sequenced on an Illumina MiSeq with 2x220 or 2x250 nucleotide paired-end reads. The authors processed their data as follows. Paired reads were merged using FLASH 1.2.11 and were aligned to the GRCh37 human genome using BWA-MEM, after which TRA and TRB reads were extracted. An IMGT-derived reference of cassette sequences and CDR3 motifs, with pseudogenes included, was used for V and J assignment. Reads were translated in three frames, and productive CDR3s were defined by a C…FGXG motif without stop codons. A clonotype was defined as a unique combination of a V-J cassette pair and a CDR3 amino acid sequence. Filtering of reads was based on Hamming distance, with the threshold set by the sequence error rate of each sample in mapped regions. Using fastp trimming at Q25 and MiXCR clonotype assembly, TCRdb reanalyzed the public sequencing data and kept in-frame beta chains. When rows share a CDR3 protein, they turn into one entry using the most common DNA and genes. These V and J calls derive from TCRdb rather than the authors' analysis. A total of 300,000 to 450,000 distinct CDR3 sequences appear in this sample, 35% to 45% of them only once. Of the sample, more than 10% is held by the ten largest clones.

Broader findings and caveats from the paper: Group comparisons were based on small numbers of patients: three non-neoplastic, three low-grade glioma and about eight glioblastoma patients. Only a very small number of CDR3 sequences turned up in both tissue and blood, a result put down to high CDR3 diversity combined with limited sampling. Patients with low tissue-blood divergence were marked by a signature set of shared blood CDR3 motifs, and that set was depleted in highly divergent patients. VJ-independent divergence between tissue and blood was found to be below expectation in non-neoplastic patients but above expectation in all gliomas, particularly low-grade gliomas.

From the cysteine through the phenylalanine, the CDR3 covers 14 amino acids. Only CDR3 DNA is held: 42 bases, read in frame from base 1. The germline V gene (reference sequence) supplies CDR1 SEHNR and CDR2 FQNEAQ. V trim: 1 base; J trim: 5 bases; unmatched bases: 5. The TCR sequence derives from a human donor with low-grade glioma or glioblastoma, undergoing nonglioma brain surgery, or in good health (not recorded which). Material for sequencing was glioma tissue, nonneoplastic brain tissue, or PBMCs (not recorded which). The rearrangement joined TRBV7-9 to TRBJ2-7; 7 central nucleotides agree with TRBD2. CDR3 reads: CASSLGSGPHEQYF. The sequenced DNA: TGTGCCAGCAGCTTAGGTAGCGGGCCGCACGAGCAGTACTTC.